One sample yielded the 20 T cell receptor beta chains listed below, sequenced in a study of T cells after yellow fever vaccination. From the 5' RACE reads, TCRdb called clonotypes with MiXCR, one entry per CDR3 protein. Of a few hundred thousand distinct CDR3 sequences listed, around 13% are singletons. The sample in question was CD4+ T cells sorted from PBMCs, obtained 45 days after the yellow fever booster vaccination. These receptors originate from a man under 40 who received the YFV17D yellow fever vaccine.

This clonotype was seen a few times. The rearrangement joins TRBV9 to TRBJ2-7; D remains unclear. Germline CDR1 SGDLS, CDR2 YYNGEE. The CDR3 is made up of 14 amino acids. V was trimmed by 0 bases and J by 1 base, leaving 8 bases between them. The CDR3 reads CASSVEASSYEQYF. CDR3 sequence (DNA): TGTGCCAGCAGCGTAGAGGCTTCGTCCTACGAGCAGTACTTC.

V gene TRBV6-7 combines with J gene TRBJ1-6, with D perhaps TRBD1 (5 bases). TRBV6-7 is labeled an ORF, and its function is uncertain. There are 16 residues in the CDR3. V lost 1 base, J lost 10 bases, and 17 bases lay in between. The CDR3 region is CASSYLGRILLSPLHF. DNA for the CDR3: TGTGCCAGCAGTTACTTGGGACGGATTCTTTTGTCACCCCTCCACTTT.

This clonotype was observed many times. The rearrangement joins TRBV12-3 or TRBV12-4 to TRBJ2-5; D is undetermined. This CDR3 is built from 14 residues. The germline V and J ends were trimmed by 2 bases and 1 base, with 8 bases remaining between them. CDR3 protein: CASSLRQIQETQYF. Written as DNA, the CDR3 is TGTGCCAGCAGTTTAAGGCAGATCCAAGAGACCCAGTACTTC.

This clonotype appeared many times. The chain recombines TRBV5-1 with TRBJ2-3; 11 bases are a match to TRBD2. V lost 3 bases and J lost 4; bases outside the gene matches: 4. In germline, CDR1 is SGHRS, CDR2 YFSETQ. CDR3 length equals 15 residues. In nucleotides, the CDR3 is TGCGCCAGCAGCTACATAGCGGGGGGGTCAGATACGCAGTATTTT. This codes for CASSYIAGGSDTQYF.

J is TRBJ2-1 and V is TRBV24-1; the D is unclear. The germline gives CDR1 KGHDR, CDR2 SFDVKD. The CDR3 sequence is 13 residues long. The V gene lost 1 base and the J gene lost 7 bases, with 7 bases spanning the gap. The CDR3 DNA sequence: TGTGCCACCAGTGATTTCCGCCAGAATGAGCAGTTCTTC. This sequence encodes CATSDFRQNEQFF.

This clonotype was picked up a small number of times. The chain joins TRBV7-2 to TRBJ2-5; D gene ambiguous. CDR1 and CDR2 (germline): SGHTA, FQGNSA. V lost 4 bases to trimming and J lost 5 bases, with 11 bases between them. The CDR3 covers 13 residues. The CDR3 bases are TGTGCCAGCAGCTCTCCTCTCAGGGAGACCCAGTACTTC. This codes for CASSSPLRETQYF.

The rearrangement joins TRBV6-1 to TRBJ2-7; 12 bases align to TRBD2. V shed 6 bases, J shed 0 bases, and the junction held 6 bases outside the gene matches. Germline lookup yields CDR1 MNHNS and CDR2 SASEGT. The CDR3 is made up of 16 amino acids. The CDR3 sequence is CASRLRLAGVSYEQYF. CDR3 in DNA: TGTGCCAGCAGGCTACGACTAGCGGGGGTCTCCTACGAGCAGTACTTC.

This clonotype has just one count. This chain links TRBV4-3 with TRBJ2-7, with D perhaps being TRBD1 or TRBD2 (6 bases each). This CDR3 has 13 amino acids. Trimming cost V 5 bases and J 5 bases, with 13 bases left between them. Germline CDR1 is LGHNA and CDR2 is YSLEER. The CDR3 protein is CASSRAGGDEQYF. The CDR3 bases are TGCGCCAGCAGCAGAGCCGGGGGCGACGAGCAGTACTTC.

This clonotype has a count of ten or more. The chain links TRBV18 to TRBJ2-6; D call uncertain. The germline V gene encodes CDR1 KGHSH and CDR2 LQKENI. The length of the CDR3 is 14 residues. V was shortened by 2 bases and J by 0 bases, with 2 bases between the two germline ends. The CDR3 region has the DNA TGTGCCAGCTCACCAAACTCTGGGGCCAACGTCCTGACTTTC. Translated: CASSPNSGANVLTF. The complete variable domain, with remaining parts taken from reference TRBV18 and TRBJ2-6, reads NAGVMQNPRHLVRRRGQEARLRCSPMKGHSHVYWYRQLPEEGLKFMVYLQKENIIDESGMPKERFSAEFPKEGPSILRIQQVVRGDSAAYFCASSPNSGANVLTFGAGSRLTVL.

The chain couples TRBV6-6 to TRBJ2-7, with D perhaps TRBD2 (5 bases). V was cut by 7 bases and J by 2 bases, with 12 bases left in between. CDR3 length equals 13 residues. Germline CDR1 is MNHNY and CDR2 is SVGAGI (reference sequence). CDR3 bases: TGTGCCAGCACCGACCCGGGGACCTACGAGCAGTACTTC. This gives the protein CASTDPGTYEQYF.

The chain combines TRBV7-3 with TRBJ2-2; the match to TRBD2 covers 7 bases. The germline gives CDR1 SGHTA, CDR2 FQGTGA. V gave up 3 bases and J gave up 4 bases; unmatched junction bases: 8. The CDR3 is 16 residues long. The CDR3 nucleotides are TGTGCCAGCAGCTTCCAAGCGGGACGAACCACCGGGGAGCTGTTTTTT. It yields the protein CASSFQAGRTTGELFF.

The V gene is TRBV20-1, the J gene TRBJ2-5; D is possibly TRBD2 (6 bases). Between the trimmed V and J ends, which lost 5 bases and 1 base, there was a span of 8 bases. Germline V gene data show CDR1 as DFQATT and CDR2 as SNEGSKA (reference sequence). CDR3 length: 12 residues. In nucleotides, the CDR3 is TGCAGTGCTTTTAGCGGCCAAGAGACCCAGTACTTC. Amino acid sequence: CSAFSGQETQYF.

The rearrangement joins TRBV7-2 to TRBJ2-1, with TRBD2 identical over 8 bases. Trimming removed 5 bases from V and 8 bases from J; junction bases left unmatched: 8. The CDR3 length is 14 residues. Germline V lookup: CDR1 SGHTA, CDR2 FQGNSA. CDR3 region: CASSPQAGVHEQFF. The CDR3 DNA sequence: TGTGCCAGCAGCCCCCAAGCGGGAGTTCATGAGCAGTTCTTC. The full variable domain, in which reference TRBV7-2 and TRBJ2-1 provide the parts outside the CDR3, is GAGVSQSPSNKVTEKGKDVELRCDPISGHTALYWYRQSLGQGLEFLIYFQGNSAPDKSGLPSDRFSAERTGGSVSTLTIQRTQQEDSAVYLCASSPQAGVHEQFFGPGTRLTVL.

The table lists this clonotype with a few counts. Here the CDR3 reads CASSFVQIKDSNQPQHF. CDR3 DNA: TGTGCCAGCAGTTTTGTACAGATCAAAGATAGCAATCAGCCCCAGCATTTT. The rearrangement uses TRBV12-3 or TRBV12-4 and TRBJ1-5, with unresolved D. Deletions cut 3 bases from V and 0 bases from J, with 15 bases between. CDR3 length: 17 residues.

The chain carries TRBV29-1 and TRBJ2-3; 11 nucleotides agree with TRBD1. The CDR3 consists of 15 residues. The germline CDR1 and CDR2 sequences are SQVTM and ANQGSEA. The V and J ends lost 3 bases and 6 bases, in that order; junction bases with no gene match: 8. CDR3 coding DNA: TGCAGCGTTGATAGGACAGGGGGCACGTGGGATACGCAGTATTTT. Protein sequence: CSVDRTGGTWDTQYF.

In DNA, the CDR3 is TGCAGTGCTCGGAGACTCACCATCTACGGGGCCAACGTCCTGACTTTC. This gives the protein CSARRLTIYGANVLTF. The V call is TRBV20-1, the J call TRBJ2-6; D unresolved. This CDR3 region has 16 residues. Looked up from germline, CDR1 is DFQATT and CDR2 is SNEGSKA (reference sequence). V lost 5 bases and J 4 bases, leaving 18 bases between the germline ends.

This clonotype has at least ten counts. The chain carries TRBV20-1 and TRBJ2-3, with TRBD2 matching 8 bases. With V trimmed by 1 base and J by 8 bases, 11 bases remained unmatched. CDR3 length: 15 amino acids. CDR1 is DFQATT, CDR2 SNEGSKA, per germline (reference sequence). The CDR3 coding sequence is TGCAGTGCTAGAGCCGTCCCGGGACTAGGTGGTACGCAGTATTTT. Its translation: CSARAVPGLGGTQYF.

The chain combines TRBV4-2 with TRBJ2-7; D unresolved. This CDR3 contains 12 residues. Germline V gives CDR1 LGHNA, CDR2 YNFKEQ. Trimming stripped 0 bases from V and 10 bases from J, with 10 bases between. This CDR3 is CASSQDVQDQYF. The CDR3 coding sequence is TGTGCCAGCAGCCAAGACGTGCAAGATCAGTACTTC.

J is TRBJ2-1 and V is TRBV5-1, with TRBD1 matching over 8 bases. Germline values: CDR1 SGHRS, CDR2 YFSETQ. This CDR3 is 14 amino acids long. V was pared by 3 bases and J by 6 bases, with 5 bases of the junction left unmatched. The CDR3 sequence is CASSSWTGSNEQFF. In DNA form, the CDR3 reads TGCGCCAGCAGCTCTTGGACAGGGAGCAATGAGCAGTTCTTC.

This clonotype was counted only a few times. This sequence joins TRBV7-9 and TRBJ2-5; possible D gene TRBD2, 6 bases. Germline V gene sequence: CDR1 SEHNR, CDR2 FQNEAQ (reference sequence). The germline V and J ends were trimmed by 5 bases and 5 bases, with 12 bases remaining between them. This CDR3 contains 13 residues. The CDR3 here is CASSRLVVETQYF. The CDR3 nucleotides are TGTGCCAGCAGCCGACTAGTTGTCGAGACCCAGTACTTC.